These 4 T cell receptor beta chains came from one sample sequenced in a study of T cell changes during pregnancy in multiple sclerosis. TCRdb's copy holds only in-frame clones and misses some; the assay was immunoSEQ multiplex PCR. The sample lists more than 100,000 clones; 92% were seen once. The sample consisted of peripheral blood, taken after pregnancy. The receptor source for this set is a female donor with multiple sclerosis, enrolled in a pregnancy study.

The chain has TRBV4-2 and TRBJ1-2; D may be TRBD1 (5 bases). Germline V gene data show CDR1 as LGHNA and CDR2 as YNFKEQ. V was trimmed by 0 bases and J by 2 bases, leaving 10 bases between them. This CDR3 spans 15 amino acids. CDR3: CASSQDGRENYGYTF. As DNA, the CDR3 is TGTGCCAGCAGCCAAGATGGCAGGGAAAACTATGGCTACACCTTC.

The chain employs TRBV11-3 and TRBJ2-3; TRBD2 might be the D (7 bases). The CDR3 has 15 amino acids. CDR1 and CDR2 (germline): SGHNT, YENEEA. With 5 bases removed from V and 3 bases from J, the gap between germline ends came to 15 bases. The CDR3 here is CASSGGAALTDTQYF. CDR3 coding DNA: TGTGCCAGCAGCGGGGGGGCCGCTCTAACAGATACGCAGTATTTT.

The chain has TRBV5-1 and TRBJ2-5; TRBD1 is a possible D gene (5 bases). Germline CDR1 and CDR2: SGHRS and YFSETQ. Trimming shortened V by 4 bases and J by 4 bases, and 14 bases separated the two germline ends. The CDR3 consists of 14 residues. Here the CDR3 reads CASSPQDSRETQYF. CDR3 bases: TGCGCCAGCAGCCCACAGGATAGCAGAGAGACCCAGTACTTC.

The chain has TRBV11-2 and TRBJ1-6, with TRBD1 identical over 7 bases. The germline gives CDR1 SGHAT, CDR2 FQNNGV. The CDR3 extends over 15 amino acids. V was clipped by 1 base and J by 10 bases; unmatched bases: 7. The CDR3 reads CASSLARGFGSPLHF. The CDR3 coding sequence is TGTGCCAGCAGCTTAGCCAGGGGGTTTGGATCACCCCTCCACTTT. Variable domain in full (rest from reference TRBV11-2 and TRBJ1-6): EAGVAQSPRYKIIEKRQSVAFWCNPISGHATLYWYQQILGQGPKLLIQFQNNGVVDDSQLPKDRFSAERLKGVDSTLKIQPAKLEDSAVYLCASSLARGFGSPLHFGNGTRLTVT.